This T cell receptor (beta chain) emerged from a study of regulatory T cells in long-lasting Graves disease. The study, taken as a whole, reports: Since the sample size was small, accuracy may have been reduced.

Construction of TCR beta libraries relied on iRepertoire HTBI primers and on Arm-PCR targeting CDR3 regions. In TCRdb, the multiplex PCR reads were re-called with MiXCR into one record per CDR3 protein. The table has 550,000 to 600,000 distinct CDR3 sequences, about 16% seen once. Germline V gene lookup returns CDR1 SGHRS and CDR2 YFSETQ. J gave up 4 bases and V 4 bases, and 4 bases lay outside the gene matches. The CDR3 has 14 residues. The time point was: newly diagnosed GD, antithyroid drugs for less than 3 months. Making the TCR library involved RNA that had been extracted from PBMCs. A word on this clonotype: Its antigen is currently unknown.

This sample also appeared in a second study, on T cells in Graves' hyperthyroidism and ophthalmopathy. That report adds: Based on clinical symptoms, serum thyroxine and TRAb, thyroid ultrasound and orbital computed tomography, diagnoses were reached.

V usage is TRBV5-1 and J usage is TRBJ1-1; 10 positions agree with TRBD1. The sequenced sample was peripheral blood mononuclear cells (PBMCs), obtained at new diagnosis, from a patient treated with antithyroid drugs. This TCR was recovered from a man younger than 35 with Graves disease. The CDR3 here is CASSPDRGPTEAFF. Written as DNA, the CDR3 is TGCGCCAGCAGCCCCGACAGGGGGCCCACTGAAGCTTTCTTT.